The source of this T cell receptor beta chain is a study of cytomegalovirus exposure and HLA in healthy donors. Study findings and constraints: Associated with HLA alleles at 0.05 false discovery rate in a later analysis were over 15,000 TCR beta sequences.

On this clone: The antigen is not known.

PCR involved 60 Vbeta and 13 Jbeta primers. In the original workflow: Later analysis identified approximately 88 million unique TCR beta chains, 8.5 million to 13 million shared. This table comes from immunoSEQ multiplex PCR, and its TCRdb copy is limited to in-frame clones, with some not included. That table is the source of V, J and clone size, and D and trimming were worked out from the DNA. The table has 100,000 to 150,000 clones, approximately 84% seen once; the top ten hold 2.5% to 3.5%. The sequencing input was PBMCs. This TCR derives from a boy between 2 and 15 years old in good health and CMV-seronegative.

This CDR3 reads CASSSGVIVPAGELFF. The CDR3 nucleotides read TGTGCCAGCAGTTCCGGTGTCATAGTACCGGCCGGGGAGCTGTTTTTT. J is TRBJ2-2 and V is TRBV2; D is unclear. CDR1 is SNHLY, CDR2 FYNNEI, per germline. The CDR3 is 16 residues long. V was pared by 5 bases and J by 6 bases, with 19 bases between. The whole variable domain, remainder taken from reference TRBV2 and TRBJ2-2, is EPEVTQTPSHQVTQMGQEVILRCVPISNHLYFYWYRQILGQKVEFLVSFYNNEISEKSEIFDDQFSVERPDGSNFTLKIRSTKLEDSAMYFCASSSGVIVPAGELFFGEGSRLTVL.